This T cell receptor (beta chain) was captured by sequencing in a study of blood T cell repertoires in COVID-19. The CDR3 runs 15 residues. CDR1 is MDHEN, CDR2 SYDVKM, per germline. V lost 5 bases and J lost 6, with 19 bases in between. The assay was immunoSEQ multiplex PCR, and TCRdb's table has in-frame clones only and misses some. This sample carries some 300,000 clones, nearly 90% of them seen once, and the ten largest clones take almost 9.5%. This chain joins TRBV28 and TRBJ1-1; maybe TRBD1 (5 bases). Sequencing was performed on PBMCs or T cells enriched from blood (not recorded which). The clonotype comes from a woman in her twenties or thirties who had recovered from COVID-19. CDR3 sequence: CASSPRTRGTPEAFF. The CDR3 DNA sequence: TGTGCCAGCAGTCCCCGGACTAGGGGTACTCCTGAAGCTTTCTTT.